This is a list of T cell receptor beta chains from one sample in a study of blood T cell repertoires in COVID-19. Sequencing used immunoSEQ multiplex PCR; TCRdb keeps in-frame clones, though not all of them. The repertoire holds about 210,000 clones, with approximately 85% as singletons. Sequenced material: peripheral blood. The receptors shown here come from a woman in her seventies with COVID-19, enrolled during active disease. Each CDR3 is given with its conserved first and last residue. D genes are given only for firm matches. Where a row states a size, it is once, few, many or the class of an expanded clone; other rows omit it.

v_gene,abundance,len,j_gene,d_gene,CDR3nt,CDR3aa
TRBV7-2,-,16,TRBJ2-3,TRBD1,TGTGCCAGCAGCTCGTATCCGGGACAGGGGGGAGATACGCAGTATTTT,CASSSYPGQGGDTQYF
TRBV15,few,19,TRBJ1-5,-,TGTGCCACCAGCAGAGACCGAGTGTGGACAGCCTCTAGCAATCAGCCCCAGCATTTT,CATSRDRVWTASSNQPQHF
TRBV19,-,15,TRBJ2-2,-,TGTGCCAGTAGTAAGGGTAGCGTGAACACCGGGGAGCTGTTTTTT,CASSKGSVNTGELFF
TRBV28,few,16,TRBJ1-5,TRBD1,TGTGCCAGCAGCCGGGGACAGGGCGGTAGCAATCAGCCCCAGCATTTT,CASSRGQGGSNQPQHF
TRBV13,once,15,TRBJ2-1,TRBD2,TGTGCCAGCAGCTTAGTGGGGGAGGGCCGCAATGAGCAGTTCTTC,CASSLVGEGRNEQFF
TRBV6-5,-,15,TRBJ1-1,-,TGTGCCAGCATTCGGGGAGAGGCCTGGAACACTGAAGCTTTCTTT,CASIRGEAWNTEAFF
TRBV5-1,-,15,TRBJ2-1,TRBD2,TGCGCCAGCAGCTTGGTAGCGGGAGGGGGCAATGAGCAGTTCTTC,CASSLVAGGGNEQFF
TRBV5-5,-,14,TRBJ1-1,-,TGTGCCAGCAGCTTACTGGGAGTTGGGACTGAAGCTTTCTTT,CASSLLGVGTEAFF
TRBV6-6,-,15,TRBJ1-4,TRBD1,TGTGCCAGCAGTTACCCGGGACAGGGGGCTGAAAAACTGTTTTTT,CASSYPGQGAEKLFF
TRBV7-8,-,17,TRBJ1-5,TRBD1,TGTGCCAGCAGCAGATTACAGGGGGCTGGAGTCAATCAGCCCCAGCATTTT,CASSRLQGAGVNQPQHF
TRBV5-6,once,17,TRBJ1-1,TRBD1,TGTGCCAGCAGCCGGGAACTCCGGGACAGGGCGCTGAGCGAAGCTTTCTTT,CASSRELRDRALSEAFF
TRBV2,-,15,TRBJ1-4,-,TGTGCCAGCACGAGAGGAGATGCAACTAATGAAAAACTGTTTTTT,CASTRGDATNEKLFF
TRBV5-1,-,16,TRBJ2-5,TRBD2,TGCGCCAGCAGCTTAGTGGGAGCGGGAGGCCAAGAGACCCAGTACTTC,CASSLVGAGGQETQYF
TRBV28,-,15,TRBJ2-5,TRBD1,TGTGCCAGCAGTTCAAACAGGGGCCTATCGGAGACCCAGTACTTC,CASSSNRGLSETQYF
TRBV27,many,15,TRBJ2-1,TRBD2,TGTGCCAGCAGTTTGGTTAGCGGGAGAAGTGATGAGCAGTTCTTC,CASSLVSGRSDEQFF
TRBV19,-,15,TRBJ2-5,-,TGTGCCAGTAGCCGACGAGACGGGACACTCGAGACCCAGTACTTC,CASSRRDGTLETQYF
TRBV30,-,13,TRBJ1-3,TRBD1,TGTGCCTGCGACCAGGGGGCTGGAAACACCATATATTTT,CACDQGAGNTIYF
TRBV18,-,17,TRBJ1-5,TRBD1,TGTGCCAGCTCACCTGTCAGGGACAGGGGTTATAGTCAGCCCCAGCATTTT,CASSPVRDRGYSQPQHF
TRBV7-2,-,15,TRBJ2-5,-,TGTGCCAGCAGCTTTATTAGCGGAACTCAAGAGACCCAGTACTTC,CASSFISGTQETQYF
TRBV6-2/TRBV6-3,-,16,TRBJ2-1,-,TGTGCCAGCAGTTCCTCACGGGCGGGCACCTACAATGAGCAGTTCTTC,CASSSSRAGTYNEQFF
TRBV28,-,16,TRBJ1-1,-,TGTGCCAGCAGTTCGGCACAGGCAGTAATGAACACTGAAGCTTTCTTT,CASSSAQAVMNTEAFF